This T cell receptor beta chain derives from a study of identical twins (dated by TCRdb to about 2016). Describing the broader study: To test whether fetal clonotypes persist, the study used deep sequencing on TCR alpha and beta repertoires from monozygotic twins, unrelated adults of various ages, and cord blood. To rule out contamination, the twin experiments were replicated at different times with different library preparation protocols. Findings and caveats that apply to the study as a whole: In beta out-of-frame sequences, excess twin sharing was weaker, because having fewer shared sequences lowered the signal-to-noise ratio. Compared with coincidental sharing between unrelated individuals, out-of-frame TCR alpha sequences shared between twins showed an excess of sequences with low generation probability. Abundant cord blood beta clonotypes had fewer insertions, young adult naive repertoires showed a similar but weaker trend, and memory repertoires showed no such trend. Because the same donors could not be followed over many years, the conclusions relied on cross-sectional statistical analysis. Invariant T cells such as MAIT and iNKT could partly confound zero-insertion analyses, though diverse VJ usage argued against this for most clonotypes. In monozygotic twins, recombination models systematically underestimated out-of-frame TCR alpha sharing, but the models matched the sharing seen between unrelated individuals.

There are a few counts of this clonotype. Its antigen remains unidentified. Per-nucleotide qualities are absent, and no much larger clonotype sits a single base away. The V and J ends are trimmed by 0 bases and 3 bases, leaving 9 bases between them. Including cysteine and phenylalanine, the CDR3 has 14 amino acids. Of the read, only the CDR3 DNA is kept; its 42 bases are in frame from base 1. Sequences LGHNA (CDR1) and YNFKEQ (CDR2) are obtained from the germline V gene. Library preparation employed 5' RACE. The reads were generated on an Illumina HiSeq 2000. Template switching introduced a universal primer binding site; the final cDNA contained a unique molecular identifier, enabling accurate counting of TCR cDNA molecules. First-strand cDNA for TCR alpha and beta chains was synthesized from specific primers in the conserved constant-segment region. To control for contamination, every cDNA library carried two barcodes: a SMART-Mk sample barcode plus Illumina barcodes. Two successive PCR steps introduced TruSeq adapter sequences along with Illumina sample barcodes. TCR alpha and beta cDNA libraries were sequenced on the Illumina HiSeq platform with custom primers. Per the source publication's procedure: MiGEC processed the raw reads to extract unique molecular identifiers, while MiXCR was used to determine the CDR3 positions. For each individual, recombination models were inferred using an EM algorithm with the repgenHMM and IGoR tools. The analysis of shared clonotypes was done with the tcR package in R, with sharing normalized by the product of cloneset sizes. To study raw recombination free of thymic and clonal selection effects, out-of-frame nonproductive sequences were analyzed. Using fastp trimming at Q25 and MiXCR clonotype assembly, TCRdb reanalyzed the public sequencing data and kept in-frame beta chains. Rows merge per CDR3 protein into single entries with the most common DNA and genes. Here the V and J calls rest on TCRdb's processing, not on the authors' analysis. The sample table holds approximately 220,000 distinct CDR3 sequences, of which 7.5% were seen once. The biggest ten clones account for under 7% of the sample.

Every donor was a healthy Caucasian. Three pairs of female monozygotic twins, all aged 18 to 29 years, made up the twin cohort. Positive isolation kits from Invitrogen were used to isolate the CD4+ and CD8+ T cell populations. These sequences were also reported in another study, on yellow fever vaccine responses in identical twins. The second paper states: The authors reported that the T cell response to vaccination in identical twins appeared partly convergent and partly personalized. Focusing on identical twins, the study followed the T cell clones that responded to the vaccine, and did so with precision.

The TCR was taken from a woman between 18 and 30 years old in good health. The chain uses TRBV4-2 and TRBJ2-7; confidence is insufficient to name the D gene. Sequences were obtained from CD8+ T cells sorted from blood. The sequenced DNA: TGTGCCAGCAGCCAAGATCGTGGCGGCTACGAGCAGTACTTC. Its coded protein is CASSQDRGGYEQYF.